This T cell receptor (beta chain) was recorded in a study of T cells in localized non-small cell lung cancer. Study-level results: Maximal T cell clonality occurred in uninvolved adjacent lung, with tumor ranking below it. A median 57 of the top 100 tumor clones appeared in adjacent lung.

The method was immunoSEQ multiplex PCR; TCRdb's version includes in-frame clones alone and lacks a portion of them. The repertoire holds roughly 16,000 clones, with roughly 90% as singletons. Concerning this clone: Its antigen remains unknown.

This receptor was obtained from a female donor at least 60 years old with stage III squamous cell lung carcinoma. Sequenced material: peripheral blood, taken before any cancer treatment.

DNA of the CDR3: TGTGCCAGCACCCCAGGGGGCGCCTACAATGAGCAGTTCTTC. Its translation: CASTPGGAYNEQFF. The J gene is TRBJ2-1, the V gene TRBV27; 8 nucleotides agree with TRBD1. CDR1 MNHEY and CDR2 SMNVEV come from the germline V gene (reference sequence). Trimming took 7 bases from V and 2 from J; bases not matched to a gene: 4. This CDR3 spans 14 amino acids.